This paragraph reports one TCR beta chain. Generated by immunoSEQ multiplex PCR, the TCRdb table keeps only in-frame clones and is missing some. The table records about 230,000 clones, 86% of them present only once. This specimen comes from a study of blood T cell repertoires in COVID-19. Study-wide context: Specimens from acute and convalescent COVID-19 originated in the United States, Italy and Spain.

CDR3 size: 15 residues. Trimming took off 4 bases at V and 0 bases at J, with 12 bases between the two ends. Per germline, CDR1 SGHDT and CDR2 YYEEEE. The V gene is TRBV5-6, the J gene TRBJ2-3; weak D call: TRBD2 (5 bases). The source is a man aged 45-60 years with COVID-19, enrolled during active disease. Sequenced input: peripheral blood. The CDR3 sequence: CASSPILGSTDTQYF. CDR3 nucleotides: TGTGCCAGCAGCCCCATACTAGGAAGCACAGATACGCAGTATTTT.